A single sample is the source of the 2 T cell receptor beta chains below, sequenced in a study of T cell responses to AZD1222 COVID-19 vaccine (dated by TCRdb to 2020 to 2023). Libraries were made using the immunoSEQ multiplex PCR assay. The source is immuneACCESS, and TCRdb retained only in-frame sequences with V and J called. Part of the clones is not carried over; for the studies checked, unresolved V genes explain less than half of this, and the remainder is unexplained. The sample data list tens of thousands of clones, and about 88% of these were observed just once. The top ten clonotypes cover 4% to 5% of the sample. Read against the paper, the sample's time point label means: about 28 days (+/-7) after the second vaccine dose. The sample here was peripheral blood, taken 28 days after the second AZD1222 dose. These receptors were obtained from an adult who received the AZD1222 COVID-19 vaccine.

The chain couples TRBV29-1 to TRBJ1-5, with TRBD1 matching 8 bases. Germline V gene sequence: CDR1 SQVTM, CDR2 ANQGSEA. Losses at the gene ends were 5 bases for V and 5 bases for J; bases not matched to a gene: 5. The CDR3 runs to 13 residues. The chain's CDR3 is CSVLTGVDQPQHF. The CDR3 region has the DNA TGCAGCGTTTTGACAGGGGTTGATCAGCCCCAGCATTTT.

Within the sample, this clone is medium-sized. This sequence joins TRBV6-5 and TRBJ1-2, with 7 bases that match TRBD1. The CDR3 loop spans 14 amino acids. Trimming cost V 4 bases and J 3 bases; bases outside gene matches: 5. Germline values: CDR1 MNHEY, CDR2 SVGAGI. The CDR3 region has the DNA TGTGCCAGCAGTTTGCAGGGGGGTCACTATGGCTACACCTTC. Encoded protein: CASSLQGGHYGYTF.